These 28 T cell receptor beta chains were all obtained from the same sample, sequenced in a study of blood T cells in healthy people across ages. Alongside a J-beta primer mix, a sample-barcoded 5' primer served in a second PCR lasting about 7 to 12 cycles. MiXCR was run by TCRdb on the 5' RACE reads, yielding one entry per CDR3 protein. This table has some 900,000 distinct CDR3 sequences, under 50% appearing once. The sample was blood. These receptors were obtained from a man aged 30 to 45 in good health.

The chain joins TRBV5-6 to TRBJ2-3; 7 positions agree with TRBD1. Trimming cost V 4 bases and J 5 bases; bases outside gene matches: 22. This CDR3 has 19 amino acids. Looked up from germline, CDR1 is SGHDT and CDR2 is YYEEEE. CDR3 DNA: TGTGCCAGCAGCCAGGACAGGACTGAGGGGGCAGGGGTTGTAGATACGCAGTATTTT. Translating it yields CASSQDRTEGAGVVDTQYF.

The chain employs TRBV9 and TRBJ2-7; 8 bases line up with TRBD1. The CDR3 is 16 residues long. Per germline, CDR1 SGDLS and CDR2 YYNGEE. The V segment lost 0 bases and the J segment 2 bases; nucleotides outside the gene matches: 7. The CDR3 region is CASSVAAGQGPYEQYF. The CDR3, as DNA: TGTGCCAGCAGCGTAGCGGCCGGACAGGGCCCCTACGAGCAGTACTTC.

The chain links TRBV2 to TRBJ2-5, with a tentative D call TRBD1 (5 bases). V lost 5 bases to trimming and J lost 5 bases, with 15 bases between them. Per germline, CDR1 SNHLY and CDR2 FYNNEI. The CDR3 sequence is 14 residues long. CDR3 DNA: TGTGCCAGCAGTAGGGGCCTTTTGGGGGAGACCCAGTACTTC. Its protein is CASSRGLLGETQYF. Full variable domain (rest looked up from reference TRBV2 and TRBJ2-5): EPEVTQTPSHQVTQMGQEVILRCVPISNHLYFYWYRQILGQKVEFLVSFYNNEISEKSEIFDDQFSVERPDGSNFTLKIRSTKLEDSAMYFCASSRGLLGETQYFGPGTRLLVL.

The V call is TRBV25-1, the J call TRBJ1-6; no definite D call. CDR3 length: 14 residues. Trimming cost V 3 bases and J 10 bases, with 13 bases left between them. The germline CDR1 and CDR2 sequences are MGHDK and SYGVNS. In DNA form, the CDR3 reads TGTGCCAGCAGTGATATAACGATGGACTCACCCCTCCACTTT. This encodes CASSDITMDSPLHF.

This clonotype was seen a handful of times. The rearrangement joins TRBV7-3 to TRBJ1-1; D possibly corresponds to TRBD1 (5 bases). CDR3 size: 14 residues. V was clipped by 6 bases and J by 4 bases, with 15 bases between them. CDR1 is SGHTA and CDR2 is FQGTGA in the germline V gene. Here the CDR3 reads CASSPQARGTEAFF. CDR3 nucleotide sequence: TGTGCCAGCAGTCCACAGGCCCGTGGCACTGAAGCTTTCTTT.

This sequence joins TRBV15 and TRBJ2-1; no clear D. The J call may not be correct, given that the DNA end is closer to TRBJ2-7. Germline V lookup: CDR1 LNHNV, CDR2 YYDKDF (reference sequence). The CDR3 length is 13 residues. CDR3 protein: CATSRSFYNEQYF. In nucleotides, the CDR3 is TGTGCCACCAGCCGCTCTTTCTACAATGAGCAGTACTTC.

This clonotype was seen just once. This may stem from a read error, because a much larger clone lies one nucleotide away. V is TRBV5-1 and J is TRBJ2-1; 7 bases map to TRBD1. CDR3 size: 16 residues. Germline V gene data show CDR1 as SGHRS and CDR2 as YFSETQ. V lost 8 bases and J lost 2; bases outside the gene matches: 13. The chain's CDR3 is CASRSRVGTAYNEQFF. CDR3 DNA sequence: TGCGCCAGTCGAAGCCGTGTCGGGACAGCCTACAATGAGCAGTTCTTC.

The chain couples TRBV9 to TRBJ2-3; D is ambiguous. This CDR3 comprises 15 residues. V dropped 3 bases and J dropped 2 bases, with 13 bases sitting between them. The germline V gene encodes CDR1 SGDLS and CDR2 YYNGEE. CDR3 in DNA: TGTGCCAGCAGCGACCCGACTTCTCACACAGATACGCAGTATTTT. Its translation: CASSDPTSHTDTQYF.

This clonotype was observed a single time. V usage is TRBV5-1 and J usage is TRBJ1-2; TRBD1 matches 7 bases. Germline CDR1 is SGHRS and CDR2 is YFSETQ. Germline trimming cut 3 bases from V and 2 bases from J; bases unmatched to any gene: 10. CDR3 length equals 16 residues. CDR3 in DNA: TGCGCCAGCAGCTCCGGGAACCGGGACAGCAACTATGGCTACACCTTC. Translating it yields CASSSGNRDSNYGYTF.

This clonotype has only a few counts. The chain joins TRBV7-6 to TRBJ1-5; D gene ambiguous. Between the trimmed V and J ends, which lost 1 base and 0 bases, there was a span of 7 bases. The germline V gene has CDR1 SGHVS and CDR2 FNYEAQ. This CDR3 has 15 amino acids. In nucleotides, the CDR3 is TGTGCCAGCAGCTTAGATGCGGATAGCAATCAGCCCCAGCATTTT. It translates to CASSLDADSNQPQHF.

This clonotype was counted a few times. The chain employs TRBV20-1 and TRBJ2-7; unclear D gene. The CDR3 has 13 amino acids. V dropped 0 bases and J dropped 2 bases, with 8 bases sitting between them. CDR1 and CDR2 from the germline V gene are DFQATT and SNEGSKA (reference sequence). The DNA for the CDR3 is TGCAGTGCTAGAGATTTGAGCGCCTACGAGCAGTACTTC. Translation: CSARDLSAYEQYF.

The chain has TRBV4-1 and TRBJ2-5; TRBD2 agrees at 7 bases. Losses at the gene ends were 2 bases for V and 4 bases for J; bases not matched to a gene: 1. CDR1 is MGHRA, CDR2 YSYEKL, per germline. This CDR3 comprises 13 residues. Here the CDR3 reads CASSQPSGETQYF. The CDR3 nucleotides are TGCGCCAGCAGCCAACCTAGCGGAGAGACCCAGTACTTC.

This clonotype has only a few counts. The chain is built from TRBV20-1 and TRBJ1-2; D is unclear. This CDR3 has 15 residues. Germline CDR1 DFQATT, CDR2 SNEGSKA (reference sequence). Trimming removed 0 bases from V and 0 bases from J, with 11 bases in between. CDR3 coding DNA: TGCAGTGCTAGAGATCGAGAAGAGCCTAACTATGGCTACACCTTC. Its protein product is CSARDREEPNYGYTF.

This clonotype was counted only a few times. V gene TRBV12-3 or TRBV12-4 combines with J gene TRBJ2-1, with D perhaps matching TRBD1 or TRBD2 (5 bases each). The CDR3 runs 13 residues. V dropped 7 bases and J dropped 4 bases, with 11 bases sitting between them. The CDR3 loop is CASTSGTYNEQFF. CDR3 nucleotide sequence: TGTGCCAGCACTTCAGGGACGTACAATGAGCAGTTCTTC.

The chain combines TRBV2 with TRBJ2-5, with 7 bases matching TRBD1. The V gene's germline CDR1 is SNHLY and CDR2 FYNNEI. The ends lost 6 bases at V and 0 bases at J; junction bases unmatched: 7. This CDR3 is 15 amino acids long. The CDR3 DNA follows: TGTGCCAGCAGGCTACAGGGGTCCTACCAAGAGACCCAGTACTTC. This codes for CASRLQGSYQETQYF.

The gene calls are TRBV6-1 and TRBJ2-1, with 8 bases fitting TRBD2. After removal of 4 bases from V and 5 bases from J, the junction contained 4 bases not matched to a gene. From germline, CDR1 is MNHNS and CDR2 SASEGT. This CDR3 contains 14 residues. The CDR3 DNA sequence: TGTGCCAGCAGTGGACGGACTAGCAACAATGAGCAGTTCTTC. Its translation is CASSGRTSNNEQFF.

This clonotype was seen only a few times. V gene TRBV9 combines with J gene TRBJ2-1, with 16 bases fitting TRBD2. Germline loops: CDR1 SGDLS, CDR2 YYNGEE. Unmatched junction bases numbered 5, after V lost 4 bases and J lost 4 bases. CDR3 length: 17 amino acids. CDR3 DNA sequence: TGTGCCAGCAGCCCGGGACTAGCGGGGGGGCCTTACAATGAGCAGTTCTTC. Amino acids: CASSPGLAGGPYNEQFF.

The rearrangement joins TRBV5-5 to TRBJ2-3; weak D call: TRBD1 (6 bases). The CDR3 consists of 17 residues. V was cut by 1 base and J by 4 bases, with 19 bases left in between. Germline V gene sequence: CDR1 SGHKS, CDR2 YYEKEE (reference sequence). CDR3 in DNA: TGTGCCAGCAGCTTGCGCTCTACAGGGTTCCCCGCAGATACGCAGTATTTT. Encoded protein: CASSLRSTGFPADTQYF.

In its sample, this clonotype was seen a few times. The V call is TRBV10-3, the J call TRBJ2-7; 9 nucleotides match TRBD2. CDR3 length: 15 residues. CDR1 and CDR2 (germline): ENHRY, SYGVKD. The V gene end was trimmed by 0 bases and the J gene end by 6 bases; junction bases not matched to a gene: 6. The CDR3 DNA reads as TGTGCCATCAGTGAGTCTGAAGCGGGGGGTAGCGAGCAGTACTTC. Its translation is CAISESEAGGSEQYF.

Note on this clonotype: This sequence may be a read error, since a much larger clone differs from it by one base. This chain links TRBV7-9 with TRBJ2-3; D remains unclear. The length of the CDR3 is 12 residues. Germline V gene data show CDR1 as SEHNR and CDR2 as FQNEAQ (reference sequence). CDR3 amino acids: CPSTKNLNTQYF. In DNA form, the CDR3 reads TGTCCCAGCACCAAAAATCTCAATACGCAGTATTTT.

V usage is TRBV11-2 and J usage is TRBJ2-3; 8 nucleotides match TRBD1. This CDR3 contains 14 residues. In germline, CDR1 is SGHAT, CDR2 FQNNGV. V dropped 3 bases and J dropped 6; count of bases not matched to a gene: 5. The CDR3 nucleotides are TGTGCCAGCAGCTTGGAACAGGGGGACGATACGCAGTATTTT. It yields the protein CASSLEQGDDTQYF.

This clonotype was counted a few times. The chain has TRBV3-1 and TRBJ2-7; D may be TRBD1 (5 bases). Trimming shortened V by 4 bases and J by 5 bases, and 9 bases separated the two germline ends. In germline, CDR1 is LGHDT, CDR2 YNNKEL (reference sequence). The CDR3 totals 12 residues. CDR3 region: CASSPGHNEQYF. In DNA, the CDR3 is TGTGCCAGCAGCCCCGGACACAACGAGCAGTACTTC.

At least ten counts were recorded for this clonotype. The rearrangement links TRBV28 to TRBJ2-5; 9 positions match TRBD2. V lost 7 bases, J lost 5 bases, and 8 bases stayed unmatched. CDR3 length equals 14 residues. Germline values: CDR1 MDHEN, CDR2 SYDVKM. The CDR3 DNA reads TGTGCCAGCAAGGCCGGGACTAGCTACGAGACCCAGTACTTC. This translates into CASKAGTSYETQYF.

Turning to this clonotype: The junction departs from the called germline gene at one end, perhaps through a read error. This chain uses TRBV18 with TRBJ2-5, with unresolved D. The CDR3 loop spans 13 amino acids. Germline CDR1 reads KGHSH; CDR2 reads LQKENI. In DNA form, the CDR3 reads TGTGCCGGCTCACCAAATACGGGAGAGACCCAGTACTTC. Protein sequence: CAGSPNTGETQYF.

The V gene is TRBV7-9, the J gene TRBJ1-1; a weak D match, TRBD1 (6 bases). CDR3 length: 16 residues. Germline V gene sequence: CDR1 SEHNR, CDR2 FQNEAQ (reference sequence). Trimming took off 2 bases at V and 1 base at J, with 14 bases between the two ends. CDR3 residues: CASSLLWGARNTEAFF. The CDR3 region has the DNA TGTGCCAGCAGCTTACTTTGGGGGGCGAGGAACACTGAAGCTTTCTTT. Full variable domain (missing parts from reference TRBV7-9 and TRBJ1-1): DTGVSQNPRHKITKRGQNVTFRCDPISEHNRLYWYRQTLGQGPEFLTYFQNEAQLEKSRLLSDRFSAERPKGSFSTLEIQRTEQGDSAMYLCASSLLWGARNTEAFFGQGTRLTVV.

In its sample, this clonotype was seen a few times. The chain joins TRBV5-6 to TRBJ2-7; 8 bases align to TRBD2. Germline V gives CDR1 SGHDT, CDR2 YYEEEE. J lost 4 bases, V lost 4 bases, and 13 bases had no gene match. This CDR3 is built from 16 residues. The CDR3: CASSPPGGLAAYEQYF. The DNA of the CDR3 is TGTGCCAGCAGCCCTCCGGGAGGGCTAGCGGCTTACGAGCAGTACTTC. Variable domain in full (rest from reference TRBV5-6 and TRBJ2-7): DAGVTQSPTHLIKTRGQQVTLRCSPKSGHDTVSWYQQALGQGPQFIFQYYEEEERQRGNFPDRFSGHQFPNYSSELNVNALLLGDSALYLCASSPPGGLAAYEQYFGPGTRLTVT.

V and J are TRBV6-5 and TRBJ1-1; possible D gene TRBD1, 6 bases. V gave up 5 bases and J gave up 4 bases, with 17 bases separating them. In germline, CDR1 is MNHEY, CDR2 SVGAGI. The CDR3 has 15 amino acids. CDR3 sequence: CASSTRGRGGTEAFF. CDR3 nucleotide sequence: TGTGCCAGCAGTACCCGGGGGAGGGGGGGCACTGAAGCTTTCTTT.

The CDR3 here is CASSDRGTAASEQYF. As DNA, the CDR3 is TGTGCCAGCAGCGACAGGGGGACAGCGGCCTCCGAGCAGTACTTC. The chain couples TRBV11-3 to TRBJ2-7; 9 nucleotides align to TRBD1. The CDR3 length is 15 residues. V lost 5 bases to trimming and J lost 6 bases; unmatched junction nucleotides: 11. The germline CDR1 and CDR2 sequences are SGHNT and YENEEA.